One and the same sample provided the 25 T cell receptor beta chains below, sequenced in a study of control samples from healthy donors and cancer patients. Sequencing was performed with immunoSEQ multiplex PCR; in TCRdb, only in-frame clones are kept and a portion is missing. The table shows about 120,000 clones, with more than 85% occurring only once. The sequencing sample was made of blood. The receptors come from a man between 25 and 39 years old in good health.

This clone showed up just once. J is TRBJ1-4 and V is TRBV5-4; D gene uncertain. V was pared by 4 bases and J by 8 bases, with 18 bases between. This CDR3 is 15 amino acids long. Germline V lookup: CDR1 SGHNT, CDR2 YYREEE (reference sequence). CDR3 residues: CASSPTGANGEKLFF. The CDR3 DNA is TGTGCCAGCAGCCCCACGGGCGCAAACGGGGAAAAACTGTTTTTT.

This clone was seen once. The rearrangement uses TRBV14 and TRBJ1-2, with TRBD1 matching 10 bases. CDR1 and CDR2 from the germline V gene are SGHDN and FVKESK. V lost 4 bases and J lost 8; bases outside the gene matches: 7. CDR3 length: 14 amino acids. The CDR3 DNA reads TGTGCCAGCAGCCTTTCGACAGGGGGCGTGGGCTACACCTTC. This codes for CASSLSTGGVGYTF. Variable domain in full (rest from reference TRBV14 and TRBJ1-2): EAGVTQFPSHSVIEKGQTVTLRCDPISGHDNLYWYRRVMGKEIKFLLHFVKESKQDESGMPNNRFLAERTGGTYSTLKVQPAELEDSGVYFCASSLSTGGVGYTFGSGTRLTVV.

This chain joins TRBV7-2 and TRBJ2-5; the match to TRBD1 covers 8 bases. The ends lost 5 bases at V and 5 bases at J; junction bases unmatched: 10. The CDR3 is made up of 15 amino acids. From germline, CDR1 is SGHTA and CDR2 FQGNSA. The CDR3: CASSPPRTGRETQYF. For the CDR3, the DNA is TGTGCCAGCAGCCCCCCCCGGACAGGGCGGGAGACCCAGTACTTC.

This clone was counted a few times. The chain couples TRBV6-6 to TRBJ2-7; TRBD1 agrees at 7 bases. The V and J ends lost 0 bases and 5 bases, in that order; junction bases with no gene match: 1. This CDR3 is 13 amino acids long. Germline CDR1 reads MNHNY; CDR2 reads SVGAGI (reference sequence). The CDR3 loop reads CASSYSDRNEQYF. The CDR3 nucleotides are TGTGCCAGCAGTTACTCGGACAGGAACGAGCAGTACTTC.

The rearrangement uses TRBV5-6 and TRBJ2-4, with TRBD2 matching 10 bases. Per germline, CDR1 SGHDT and CDR2 YYEEEE. With 6 bases clipped from V and 2 bases from J, the junction kept 14 bases outside the gene matches. The CDR3 covers 18 residues. The CDR3 coding sequence is TGTGCCAGCATCCATGCCCCTAGCGGGGGTGGAACCAAAAACATTCAGTACTTC. Encoded protein: CASIHAPSGGGTKNIQYF.

The chain combines TRBV19 with TRBJ2-3, with TRBD2 matching over 7 bases. The ends lost 5 bases at V and 0 bases at J; junction bases unmatched: 17. Per germline, CDR1 LNHDA and CDR2 SQIVND (reference sequence). CDR3 length equals 19 residues. The CDR3 sequence is CASSEPFRDYLTSTDTQYF. In nucleotides, the CDR3 is TGTGCCAGTAGTGAACCATTCCGGGACTACTTAACTAGCACAGATACGCAGTATTTT.

CDR3 DNA: TGCGCCAGCAGCTTGGTAGGACTGCTGAGCTCCTACAATGAGCAGTTCTTC. Protein: CASSLVGLLSSYNEQFF. V and J are TRBV5-1 and TRBJ2-1; D is possibly TRBD2 (5 bases). Germline CDR1 reads SGHRS; CDR2 reads YFSETQ. Trimming removed 0 bases from V and 0 bases from J, with 13 bases in between. The CDR3 covers 17 residues.

The rearrangement links TRBV9 to TRBJ2-5; D may be TRBD2 (7 bases). The CDR3 loop spans 13 amino acids. CDR1 SGDLS and CDR2 YYNGEE come from the germline V gene. V shed 4 bases and J shed 5 bases, with 12 bases lying between them. The DNA of the CDR3 is TGTGCCAGCAGCCCACAGGGAGGGGAGACCCAGTACTTC. Translating gives CASSPQGGETQYF.

The rearrangement links TRBV28 to TRBJ2-4; possible D gene TRBD1, 6 bases. The CDR3 has 16 residues. Germline V CDR1 and CDR2: MDHEN, SYDVKM. Trimming left V 7 bases short and J 4 bases short, with 20 bases between. CDR3 nucleotide sequence: TGTGCCAGCACCCAAGACAGCCTAAGGGGGAAAAACATTCAGTACTTC. It yields the protein CASTQDSLRGKNIQYF.

The rearrangement links TRBV5-6 to TRBJ2-3; TRBD2 matches at 7 bases. J gave up 4 bases and V 0 bases, and 11 bases lay outside the gene matches. The CDR3 extends over 17 amino acids. CDR1 and CDR2 (germline): SGHDT, YYEEEE. CDR3: CASSLVHGVAGPDTQYF. The CDR3 DNA reads TGTGCCAGCAGCTTGGTTCACGGGGTAGCGGGCCCAGATACGCAGTATTTT.

The chain links TRBV18 to TRBJ1-6; tentatively, D is TRBD1 (6 bases). This CDR3 contains 15 residues. Trimming pared 3 bases from V and 6 bases from J, leaving 12 bases between. Germline CDR1 is KGHSH and CDR2 is LQKENI. The CDR3 is CASSPIAGANSPLHF. The CDR3 nucleotides are TGTGCCAGCTCACCGATAGCGGGGGCTAATTCACCCCTCCACTTT.

V is TRBV5-4 and J is TRBJ1-1; D is unresolved. Germline CDR1 is SGHNT and CDR2 is YYREEE (reference sequence). V dropped 0 bases and J dropped 7 bases, with 10 bases sitting between them. This CDR3 spans 13 amino acids. CDR3 region: CASSLVAAGEAFF. The CDR3 DNA sequence: TGTGCCAGCAGCTTGGTAGCGGCCGGTGAAGCTTTCTTT.

The rearrangement uses TRBV21-1 and TRBJ1-6. TRBV21-1 constitutes a pseudogene. This CDR3 comprises 18 residues. Written as DNA, the CDR3 is TGTGCCCGACTGAAATCAGAGATTAGGGACCGCTATAATTCACCCCTCCACTTT. Amino acid sequence: CARLKSEIRDRYNSPLHF.

V and J are TRBV27 and TRBJ1-5, with TRBD1 identical over 7 bases. The V gene's germline CDR1 is MNHEY and CDR2 SMNVEV (reference sequence). V lost 3 bases, J lost 14 bases, and 13 bases stayed unmatched. This CDR3 is 14 amino acids long. The CDR3 sequence: CASSLVGGAKGEHF. CDR3 coding DNA: TGTGCCAGCAGTTTGGTAGGGGGCGCGAAGGGGGAGCATTTT.

The rearrangement joins TRBV18 to TRBJ1-6; tentative D call: TRBD1 (5 bases). From germline, CDR1 is KGHSH and CDR2 LQKENI. The ends were cut back, 5 bases at V and 0 bases at J, with 11 bases in the middle. The CDR3 is 16 residues long. CDR3 coding DNA: TGTGCCAGCTCAGGGGCAGAGGACTCCTATAATTCACCCCTCCACTTT. Amino acid sequence: CASSGAEDSYNSPLHF.

The V and J genes are TRBV3-1 (or the pseudogene TRBV3-2) and TRBJ1-6, with D unclear. With 1 base removed from V and 7 bases from J, the gap between germline ends came to 11 bases. From germline, CDR1 is LGHDT and CDR2 YNNKEL (reference sequence). CDR3 length equals 15 residues. The CDR3 nucleotides read TGTGCCAGCAGCCAAGCCCCTAATGGGAATTCACCCCTCCACTTT. It encodes CASSQAPNGNSPLHF.

The genes are TRBV5-6 and TRBJ2-2; D not resolved. The CDR3 is 12 amino acids. The germline CDR1 and CDR2 sequences are SGHDT and YYEEEE. Between the trimmed V and J ends, which lost 4 bases and 8 bases, there was a span of 9 bases. The CDR3 is CASSPRPGELFF. CDR3 DNA: TGTGCCAGCAGCCCCCGCCCGGGGGAGCTGTTTTTT.

As concerns this clone: Other nucleotide sequences in the sample specify the same CDR3. This rearrangement joins TRBV5-1 to TRBJ1-1, with D unresolved. With 2 bases removed from V and 4 bases from J, the gap between germline ends came to 3 bases. Germline CDR1 SGHRS, CDR2 YFSETQ. This CDR3 has 11 residues. As DNA, the CDR3 is TGCGCCAGCAGCTTAGGCACTGAAGCTTTCTTT. As protein: CASSLGTEAFF.

J is TRBJ1-5 and V is TRBV4-2; D is uncertain. Germline CDR1 is LGHNA and CDR2 is YNFKEQ. The CDR3 is 16 amino acids. V lost 0 bases and J 3 bases, leaving 12 bases between the germline ends. CDR3 protein: CASSQDLGSPNQPQHF. The CDR3 DNA reads as TGTGCCAGCAGCCAAGATCTGGGCAGTCCCAATCAGCCCCAGCATTTT.

The J gene is TRBJ1-4, the V gene TRBV5-8, with 7 bases matching TRBD1. V trimming: 4 bases; J trimming: 4 bases; junction bases outside the gene matches: 10. The CDR3 runs 16 residues. Germline-derived CDR1 and CDR2 are SGHTS and YDEGEE. The DNA for the CDR3 is TGTGCCAGCAGCAGCGGCCGGGACAGCTATAATGAAAAACTGTTTTTT. It translates to CASSSGRDSYNEKLFF.

The V and J genes are TRBV10-2 and TRBJ2-7; D is perhaps TRBD1 (6 bases). The CDR3 is 16 residues long. The germline V gene encodes CDR1 WSHSY and CDR2 SAAADI. V was clipped by 0 bases and J by 0 bases, with 12 bases between them. The CDR3 sequence: CASSESGGLYSYEQYF. CDR3 nucleotide sequence: TGCGCCAGCAGTGAGTCAGGGGGTCTATACTCCTACGAGCAGTACTTC.

The chain couples TRBV18 to TRBJ2-7; TRBD1 matches at 9 bases. The CDR3 sequence is 15 residues long. The germline gives CDR1 KGHSH, CDR2 LQKENI. Trimming cost V 4 bases and J 5 bases; bases outside gene matches: 9. The chain's CDR3 is CASSLSGTGLNEQYF. The CDR3 nucleotides are TGTGCCAGCTCACTTTCCGGGACAGGGCTTAACGAGCAGTACTTC. Based on the CDR3 plus reference TRBV18 and TRBJ2-7, the full variable domain is NAGVMQNPRHLVRRRGQEARLRCSPMKGHSHVYWYRQLPEEGLKFMVYLQKENIIDESGMPKERFSAEFPKEGPSILRIQQVVRGDSAAYFCASSLSGTGLNEQYFGPGTRLTVT.

The chain carries TRBV5-5 and TRBJ1-1; D remains ambiguous. Germline V CDR1 and CDR2: SGHKS, YYEKEE (reference sequence). V was clipped by 3 bases and J by 0 bases, with 15 bases between them. This CDR3 is built from 16 residues. The DNA of the CDR3 is TGTGCCAGCAGCTCGATCCCTAGGGCAATGAACACTGAAGCTTTCTTT. It is translated as CASSSIPRAMNTEAFF. Full variable domain (remainder filled in from reference TRBV5-5 and TRBJ1-1): DAGVTQSPTHLIKTRGQQVTLRCSPISGHKSVSWYQQVLGQGPQFIFQYYEKEERGRGNFPDRFSARQFPNYSSELNVNALLLGDSALYLCASSSIPRAMNTEAFFGQGTRLTVV.

The V call is TRBV4-1, the J call TRBJ2-3; 8 bases line up with TRBD2. V lost 1 base and J lost 2; bases outside the gene matches: 14. This CDR3 is built from 19 residues. The V gene's germline CDR1 is MGHRA and CDR2 YSYEKL. The CDR3 reads CASSQVASASGRYTDTQYF. The CDR3 DNA sequence: TGCGCCAGCAGCCAAGTGGCTTCGGCTAGCGGGCGATACACAGATACGCAGTATTTT.

The chain employs TRBV6-1 and TRBJ1-5; D is perhaps TRBD1 (5 bases). V shed 3 bases and J shed 2 bases, with 17 bases lying between them. CDR3 length equals 17 residues. CDR1 and CDR2 (germline): MNHNS, SASEGT. The CDR3 DNA reads TGTGCCAGCAGTGACGAGGGGCCCATATCGGGCAATCAGCCCCAGCATTTT. This codes for CASSDEGPISGNQPQHF.